This T cell receptor (beta chain) was obtained from a study of blood T cell repertoires in COVID-19. The overall study: The United States, Italy and Spain provided the acute and convalescent COVID-19 samples. In each case, the material was cDNA or gDNA derived from T cells, B-cell-depleted T cells, or PBMCs.

This CDR3 has 15 amino acids. Trimming took 4 bases from V and 5 from J, leaving 17 bases between them. Germline-derived CDR1 and CDR2 are LNHDA and SQIVND (reference sequence). Authors' processing steps: Counts of nucleated cells, estimated from reference gene primer amplification, were obtained. Libraries were prepared by immunoSEQ multiplex PCR; TCRdb keeps only in-frame clonotypes and omits some of them. V and J calls and clone size are as listed in that table; D and trimming were resolved from the DNA. The table shows roughly 290,000 clones, with roughly 90% occurring only once. The sequencing input was peripheral blood. The chain joins TRBV19 to TRBJ1-1, with a possible D match to TRBD1 (5 bases). The TCR sequence derives from a woman between 55 and 75 years old with acute or convalescent COVID-19. CDR3 nucleotides: TGTGCCAGTAGTACATACCAGGGAGGAGGAACTGAAGCTTTCTTT. Translation: CASSTYQGGGTEAFF.